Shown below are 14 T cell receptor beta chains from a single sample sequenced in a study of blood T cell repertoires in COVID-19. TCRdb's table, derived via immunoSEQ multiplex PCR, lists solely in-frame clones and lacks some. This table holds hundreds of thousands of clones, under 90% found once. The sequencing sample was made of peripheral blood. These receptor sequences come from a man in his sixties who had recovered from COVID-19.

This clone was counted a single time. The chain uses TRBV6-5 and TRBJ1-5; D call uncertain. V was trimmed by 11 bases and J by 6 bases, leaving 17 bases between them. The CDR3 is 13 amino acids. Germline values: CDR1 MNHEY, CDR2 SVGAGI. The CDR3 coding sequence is TGTGCCGGTGGGCGGGGTGGAGGTCAGCCCCAGCATTTT. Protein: CAGGRGGGQPQHF.

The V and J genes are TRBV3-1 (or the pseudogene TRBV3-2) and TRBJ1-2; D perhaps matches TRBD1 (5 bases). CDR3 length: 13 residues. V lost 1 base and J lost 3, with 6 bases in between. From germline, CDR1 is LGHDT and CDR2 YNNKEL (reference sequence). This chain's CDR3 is CASSQGQYYGYTF. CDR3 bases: TGTGCCAGCAGCCAAGGACAGTACTATGGCTACACCTTC.

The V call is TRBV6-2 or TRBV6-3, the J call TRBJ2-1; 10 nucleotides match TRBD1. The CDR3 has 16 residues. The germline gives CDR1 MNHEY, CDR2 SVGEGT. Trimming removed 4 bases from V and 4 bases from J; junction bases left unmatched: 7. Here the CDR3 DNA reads TGTGCCAGCAGTTTTTTCGCGGGACAGGGGTACAATGAGCAGTTCTTC. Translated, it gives CASSFFAGQGYNEQFF.

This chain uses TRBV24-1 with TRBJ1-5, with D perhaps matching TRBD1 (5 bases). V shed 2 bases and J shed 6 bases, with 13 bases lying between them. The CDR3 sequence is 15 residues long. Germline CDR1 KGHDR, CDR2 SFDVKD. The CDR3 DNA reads TGTGCCACCAGTGATTCCCGGGGGGTTGGTCAGCCCCAGCATTTT. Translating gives CATSDSRGVGQPQHF.

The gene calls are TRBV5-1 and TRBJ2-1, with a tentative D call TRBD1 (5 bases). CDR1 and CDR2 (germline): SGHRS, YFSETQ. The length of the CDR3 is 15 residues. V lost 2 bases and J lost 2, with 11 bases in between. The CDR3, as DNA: TGCGCCAGCAGCTTAGTAGGGGCAACCTACAATGAGCAGTTCTTC. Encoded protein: CASSLVGATYNEQFF.

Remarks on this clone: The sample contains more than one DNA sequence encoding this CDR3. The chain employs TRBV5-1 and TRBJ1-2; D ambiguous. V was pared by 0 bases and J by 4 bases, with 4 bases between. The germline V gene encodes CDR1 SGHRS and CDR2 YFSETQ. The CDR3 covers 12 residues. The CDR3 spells CASSLGSYGYTF. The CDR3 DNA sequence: TGCGCCAGCAGCTTGGGTAGCTATGGCTACACCTTC.

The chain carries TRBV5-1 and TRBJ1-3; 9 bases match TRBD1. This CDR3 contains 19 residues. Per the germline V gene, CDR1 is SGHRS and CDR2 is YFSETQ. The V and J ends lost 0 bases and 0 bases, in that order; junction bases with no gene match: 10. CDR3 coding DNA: TGCGCCAGCAGCTTGGACGTCCCGGGACAGGGAATCTCTGGAAACACCATATATTTT. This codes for CASSLDVPGQGISGNTIYF. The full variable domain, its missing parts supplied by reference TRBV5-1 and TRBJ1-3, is KAGVTQTPRYLIKTRGQQVTLSCSPISGHRSVSWYQQTPGQGLQFLFEYFSETQRNKGNFPGRFSGRQFSNSRSEMNVSTLELGDSALYLCASSLDVPGQGISGNTIYFGEGSWLTVV.

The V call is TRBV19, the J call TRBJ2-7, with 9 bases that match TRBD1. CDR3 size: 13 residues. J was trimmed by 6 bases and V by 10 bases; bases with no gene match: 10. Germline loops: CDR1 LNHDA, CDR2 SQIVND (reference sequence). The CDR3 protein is CATTGQGRREQYF. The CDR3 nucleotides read TGTGCCACCACGGGACAGGGAAGACGCGAGCAGTACTTC.

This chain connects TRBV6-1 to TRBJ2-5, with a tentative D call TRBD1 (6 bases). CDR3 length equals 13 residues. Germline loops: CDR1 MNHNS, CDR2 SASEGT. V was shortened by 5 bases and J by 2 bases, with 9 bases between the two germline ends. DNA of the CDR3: TGTGCCAGCAGTAGACAGGCACAAGAGACCCAGTACTTC. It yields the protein CASSRQAQETQYF.

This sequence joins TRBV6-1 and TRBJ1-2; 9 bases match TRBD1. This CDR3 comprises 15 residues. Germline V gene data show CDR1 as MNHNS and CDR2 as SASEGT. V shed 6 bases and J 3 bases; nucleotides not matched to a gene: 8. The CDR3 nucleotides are TGTGCCAGCAGCCTCGGGACAGGGAGTTACTATGGCTACACCTTC. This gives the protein CASSLGTGSYYGYTF.

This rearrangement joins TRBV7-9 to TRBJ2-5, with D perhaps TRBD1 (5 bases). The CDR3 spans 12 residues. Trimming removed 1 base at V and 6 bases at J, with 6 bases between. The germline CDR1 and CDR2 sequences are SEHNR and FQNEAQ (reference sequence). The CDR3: CASSLGQQTQYF. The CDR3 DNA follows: TGTGCCAGCAGCTTAGGACAGCAGACCCAGTACTTC.

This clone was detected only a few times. This CDR3 reads CASSQRSVTNTEAFF. Here the CDR3 DNA reads TGTGCCAGCAGCCAAAGGTCGGTGACTAACACTGAAGCTTTCTTT. The chain has TRBV14 and TRBJ1-1; the D is unclear. Trimming removed 2 bases at V and 2 bases at J, with 12 bases between. Germline CDR1 reads SGHDN; CDR2 reads FVKESK. The CDR3 spans 15 residues.

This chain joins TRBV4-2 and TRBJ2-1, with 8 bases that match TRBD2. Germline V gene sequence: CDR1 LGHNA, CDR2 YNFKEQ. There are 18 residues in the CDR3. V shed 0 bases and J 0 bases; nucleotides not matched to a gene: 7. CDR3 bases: TGTGCCAGCAGCCAAGATCGGGAGGGGCGGAGCTCCTACAATGAGCAGTTCTTC. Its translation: CASSQDREGRSSYNEQFF.

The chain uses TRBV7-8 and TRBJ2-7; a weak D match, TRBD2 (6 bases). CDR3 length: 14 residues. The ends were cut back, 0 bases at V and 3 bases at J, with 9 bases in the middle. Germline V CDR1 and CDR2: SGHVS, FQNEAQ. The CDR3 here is CASSLAGGLYEQYF. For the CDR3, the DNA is TGTGCCAGCAGCTTAGCGGGAGGACTCTACGAGCAGTACTTC.